This T cell receptor (beta chain) was retrieved from a study of blood T cell repertoires in COVID-19. Study overall: The analysed material was cDNA or gDNA that came from T cells, B-cell-depleted T cells, or PBMCs.

After removal of 4 bases from V and 6 bases from J, the junction contained 13 bases not matched to a gene. The CDR3 loop spans 16 amino acids. Germline CDR1 MGHRA, CDR2 YSYEKL. In the authors' methods: Nucleated cell counts were estimated from reference gene primer amplification. The table came from immunoSEQ multiplex PCR; TCRdb's copy has only in-frame clones and leaves some out. V and J calls plus clone size are reproduced from that table; the DNA served to infer D and trimming. The sample includes 150,000 to 200,000 clones, about nine tenths of them seen just once. A Seattle source enrolled patients during active infection and followed them longitudinally.

Sequencing was done on a sample of peripheral blood. The V and J genes are TRBV4-1 and TRBJ2-7; 9 positions match TRBD1. This clonotype was obtained from a woman in her fifties or sixties with COVID-19, enrolled during active disease. DNA of the CDR3: TGCGCCAGCAGCCCTCTACGGGATACAGGGGGCTTCGAGCAGTACTTC. This sequence encodes CASSPLRDTGGFEQYF.